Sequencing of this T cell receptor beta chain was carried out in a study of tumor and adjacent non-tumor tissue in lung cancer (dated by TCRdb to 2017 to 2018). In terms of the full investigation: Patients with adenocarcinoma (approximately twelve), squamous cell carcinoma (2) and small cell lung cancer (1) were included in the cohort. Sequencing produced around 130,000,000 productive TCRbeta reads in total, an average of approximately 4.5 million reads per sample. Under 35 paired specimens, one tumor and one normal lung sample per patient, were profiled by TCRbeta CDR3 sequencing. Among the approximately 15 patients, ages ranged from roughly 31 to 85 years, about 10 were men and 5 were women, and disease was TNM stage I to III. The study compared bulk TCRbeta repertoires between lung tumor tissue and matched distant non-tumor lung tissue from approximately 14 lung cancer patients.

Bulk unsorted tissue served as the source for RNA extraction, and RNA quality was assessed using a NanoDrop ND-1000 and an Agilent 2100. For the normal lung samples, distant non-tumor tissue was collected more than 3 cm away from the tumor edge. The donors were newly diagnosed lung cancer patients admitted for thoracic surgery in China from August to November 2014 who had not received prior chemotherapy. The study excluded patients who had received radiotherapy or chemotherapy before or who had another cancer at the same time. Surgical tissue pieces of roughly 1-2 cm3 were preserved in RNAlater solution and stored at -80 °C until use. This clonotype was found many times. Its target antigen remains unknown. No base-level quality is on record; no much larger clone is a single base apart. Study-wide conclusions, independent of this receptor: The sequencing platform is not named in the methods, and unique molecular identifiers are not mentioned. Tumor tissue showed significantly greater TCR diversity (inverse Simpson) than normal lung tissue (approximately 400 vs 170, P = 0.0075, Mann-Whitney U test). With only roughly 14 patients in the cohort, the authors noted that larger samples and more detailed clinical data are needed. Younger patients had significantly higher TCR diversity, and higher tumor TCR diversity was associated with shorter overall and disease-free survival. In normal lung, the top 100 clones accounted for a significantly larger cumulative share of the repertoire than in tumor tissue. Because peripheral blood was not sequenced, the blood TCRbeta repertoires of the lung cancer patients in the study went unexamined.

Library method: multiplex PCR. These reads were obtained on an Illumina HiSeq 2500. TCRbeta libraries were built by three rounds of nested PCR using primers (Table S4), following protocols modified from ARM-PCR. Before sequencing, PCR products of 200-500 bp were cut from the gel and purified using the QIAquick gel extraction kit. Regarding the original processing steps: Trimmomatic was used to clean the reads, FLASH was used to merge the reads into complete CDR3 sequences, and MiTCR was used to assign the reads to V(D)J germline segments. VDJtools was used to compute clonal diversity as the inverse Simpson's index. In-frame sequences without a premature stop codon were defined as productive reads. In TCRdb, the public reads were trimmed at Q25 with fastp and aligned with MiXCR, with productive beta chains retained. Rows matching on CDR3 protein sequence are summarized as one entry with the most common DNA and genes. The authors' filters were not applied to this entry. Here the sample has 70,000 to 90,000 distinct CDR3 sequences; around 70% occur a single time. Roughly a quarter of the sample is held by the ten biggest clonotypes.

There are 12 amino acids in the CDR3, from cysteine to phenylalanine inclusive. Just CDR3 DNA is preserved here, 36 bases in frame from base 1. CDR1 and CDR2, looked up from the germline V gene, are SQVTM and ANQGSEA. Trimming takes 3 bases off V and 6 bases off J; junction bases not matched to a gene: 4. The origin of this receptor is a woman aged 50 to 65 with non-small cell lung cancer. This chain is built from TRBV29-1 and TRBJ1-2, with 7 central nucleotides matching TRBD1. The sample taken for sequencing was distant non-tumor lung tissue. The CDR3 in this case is CSVERGGDGYTF. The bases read TGCAGCGTTGAGAGAGGGGGCGATGGCTACACCTTC.